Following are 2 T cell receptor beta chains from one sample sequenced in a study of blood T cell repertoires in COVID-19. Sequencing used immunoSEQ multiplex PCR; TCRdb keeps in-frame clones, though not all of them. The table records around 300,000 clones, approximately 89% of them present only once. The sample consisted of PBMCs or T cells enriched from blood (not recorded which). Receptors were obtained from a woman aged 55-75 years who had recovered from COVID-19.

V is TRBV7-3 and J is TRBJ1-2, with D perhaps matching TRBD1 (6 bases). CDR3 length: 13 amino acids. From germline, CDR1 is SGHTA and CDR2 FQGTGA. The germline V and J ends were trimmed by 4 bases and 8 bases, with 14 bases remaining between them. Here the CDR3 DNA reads TGTGCCAGCAGCTACCCTCAGGGGAGAGGCTACACCTTC. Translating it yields CASSYPQGRGYTF.

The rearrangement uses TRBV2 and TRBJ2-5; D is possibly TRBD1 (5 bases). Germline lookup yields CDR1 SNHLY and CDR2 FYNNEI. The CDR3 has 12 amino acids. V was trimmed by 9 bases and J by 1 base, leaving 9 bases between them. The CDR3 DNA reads TGTGCCAGTGCAGGGATCCAAGAGACCCAGTACTTC. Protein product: CASAGIQETQYF.